This passage covers 7 T cell receptor beta chains from one sample sequenced in a study of cytomegalovirus exposure and HLA in healthy donors. The PCR made use of 60 Vbeta and 13 Jbeta primers. Data came from immunoSEQ multiplex PCR; TCRdb stores just in-frame clones and leaves some out. Among 110,000 or so clones listed, roughly 80% were seen once. The specimen was PBMCs. The receptors here all came from a woman between 18 and 29 years old in good health and CMV-seronegative.

This rearrangement joins TRBV19 to TRBJ2-7; 9 bases fit TRBD1. V was pared by 6 bases and J by 2 bases, with 5 bases of the junction left unmatched. Germline assignment: CDR1 LNHDA and CDR2 SQIVND (reference sequence). CDR3 length equals 14 residues. CDR3 amino acids: CASSSTGGAYEQYF. The CDR3 DNA reads TGTGCCAGTAGCTCGACAGGGGGAGCCTACGAGCAGTACTTC.

The rearrangement joins TRBV10-1 to TRBJ2-1, with 15 bases lining up with TRBD2. The CDR3 is made up of 15 amino acids. Germline values: CDR1 WNHNN, CDR2 SYGVQD (reference sequence). Unmatched junction bases numbered 12, after V lost 6 bases and J lost 15 bases. The CDR3 region has the DNA TGCGCCAGCAGCGAAGGGGGACTAGCGGGAGGCCCCCGGTTCTTC. This codes for CASSEGGLAGGPRFF.

The chain couples TRBV11-2 to TRBJ1-4; D uncertain. V was trimmed by 3 bases and J by 8 bases, leaving 13 bases between them. The length of the CDR3 is 14 residues. Germline assignment: CDR1 SGHAT and CDR2 FQNNGV. The CDR3 reads CASSFWASGEKLFF. The DNA of the CDR3 is TGTGCCAGCAGCTTTTGGGCAAGCGGAGAAAAACTGTTTTTT. The full variable domain, completed using reference TRBV11-2 and TRBJ1-4, is EAGVAQSPRYKIIEKRQSVAFWCNPISGHATLYWYQQILGQGPKLLIQFQNNGVVDDSQLPKDRFSAERLKGVDSTLKIQPAKLEDSAVYLCASSFWASGEKLFFGSGTQLSVL.

This chain joins TRBV28 and TRBJ1-2; D is unclear. The CDR3 is made up of 14 amino acids. Germline loops: CDR1 MDHEN, CDR2 SYDVKM. V lost 7 bases and J lost 4, with 16 bases in between. The CDR3 protein is CASNRGGASYGYTF. The CDR3 DNA reads as TGTGCCAGCAACCGCGGCGGAGCTTCCTATGGCTACACCTTC.

Notes on this clone: At one end, the junction sequence differs from germline, possibly due to a read error. V is TRBV7-9 and J is TRBJ2-1; D ambiguous. Germline lookup yields CDR1 SEHNR and CDR2 FQNEAQ (reference sequence). The CDR3 totals 10 residues. The DNA for the CDR3 is TGTTCCAGCACTCCCAATGAGCAGTTCTTC. It codes for CSSTPNEQFF.

This chain uses TRBV6-5 with TRBJ1-1; 7 nucleotides match TRBD1. The ends lost 4 bases at V and 1 base at J; junction bases unmatched: 3. Germline-derived CDR1 and CDR2 are MNHEY and SVGAGI. The length of the CDR3 is 14 residues. The CDR3 is CASSFRQGNTEAFF. In nucleotides, the CDR3 is TGTGCCAGCAGTTTCCGACAGGGGAACACTGAAGCTTTCTTT.

This clone was recorded only once. The rearrangement joins TRBV4-3 to TRBJ2-7; 8 bases map to TRBD1. CDR1 is LGHNA, CDR2 YSLEER, per germline. This CDR3 has 16 amino acids. The V gene end was trimmed by 1 base and the J gene end by 1 base; junction bases not matched to a gene: 6. CDR3 amino acids: CASSQGFRDRSYEQYF. The CDR3 DNA follows: TGCGCCAGCAGCCAAGGCTTCCGGGACAGGTCCTACGAGCAGTACTTC.